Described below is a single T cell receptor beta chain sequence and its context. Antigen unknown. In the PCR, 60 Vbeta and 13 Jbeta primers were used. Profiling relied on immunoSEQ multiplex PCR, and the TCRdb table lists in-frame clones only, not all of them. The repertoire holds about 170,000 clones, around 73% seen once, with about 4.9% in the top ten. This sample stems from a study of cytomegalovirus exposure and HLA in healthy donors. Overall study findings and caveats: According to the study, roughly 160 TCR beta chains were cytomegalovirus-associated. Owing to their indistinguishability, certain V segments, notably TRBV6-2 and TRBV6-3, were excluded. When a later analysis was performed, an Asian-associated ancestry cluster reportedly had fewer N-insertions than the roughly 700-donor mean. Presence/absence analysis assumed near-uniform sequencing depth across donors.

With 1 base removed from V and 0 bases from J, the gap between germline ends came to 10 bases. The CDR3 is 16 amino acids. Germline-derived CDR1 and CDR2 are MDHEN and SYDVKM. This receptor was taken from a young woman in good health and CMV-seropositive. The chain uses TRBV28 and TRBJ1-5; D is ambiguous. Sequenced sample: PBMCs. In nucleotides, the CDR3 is TGTGCCAGCAGTTTATCATCAGGATATAGCAATCAGCCCCAGCATTTT. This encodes CASSLSSGYSNQPQHF.